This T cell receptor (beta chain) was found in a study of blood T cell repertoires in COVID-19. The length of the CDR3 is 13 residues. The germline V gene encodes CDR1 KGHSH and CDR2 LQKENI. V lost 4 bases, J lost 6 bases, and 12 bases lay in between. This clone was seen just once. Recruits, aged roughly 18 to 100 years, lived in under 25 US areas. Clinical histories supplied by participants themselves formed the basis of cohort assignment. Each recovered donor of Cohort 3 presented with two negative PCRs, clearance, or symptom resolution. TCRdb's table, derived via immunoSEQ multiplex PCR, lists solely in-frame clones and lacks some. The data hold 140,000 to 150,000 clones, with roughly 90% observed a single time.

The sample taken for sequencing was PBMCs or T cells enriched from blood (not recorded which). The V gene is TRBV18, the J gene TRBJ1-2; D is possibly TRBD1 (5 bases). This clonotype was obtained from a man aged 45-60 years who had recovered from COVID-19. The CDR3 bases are TGTGCCAGCTCACAACAAGGGGCTGATGGCTACACCTTC. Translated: CASSQQGADGYTF.